This TCR beta chain appears in the sequencing data of a study of blood T cells in healthy people across ages. Study at large: Template switching retrieved approximately one barcoded beta molecule for each two T cells. General observations from the study: A greater number of naive CD4+ cells and higher diversity distinguished long-lived donors from aged donors.

Turning to this clonotype: What it binds is unknown.

Germline V gene data show CDR1 as MNHEY and CDR2 as SMNVEV (reference sequence). Trimming left V 5 bases short and J 0 bases short, with 13 bases between. The CDR3 covers 15 residues. The authors ran a second PCR of 7 to 11 cycles using a sample-barcoded 5' primer and a J-beta primer mix. All cDNA molecules were each tagged by a template-switch adaptor with 12 random nucleotides. MiXCR, run by TCRdb on the 5' RACE reads, gives a single entry per CDR3 protein. The data show some 1.4 million distinct CDR3 sequences, roughly 45% seen once. Sequences were obtained from blood. This TCR was sampled from a woman between 18 and 29 years old in good health. V gene TRBV27 combines with J gene TRBJ1-2; no firm D call. The DNA for the CDR3 is TGTGCCAGCAGTCCCGGCGGCAGAGCTAACTATGGCTACACCTTC. The encoded protein is CASSPGGRANYGYTF.